Listed here are 20 T cell receptor beta chains from one sample, sequenced in a study of blood T cell repertoires in COVID-19. Method: immunoSEQ multiplex PCR; TCRdb's copy keeps in-frame clones and lacks some. The sample lists some 180,000 clones, 88% occurring once. Sequencing input: peripheral blood. These receptors came from a man in his forties with active or convalescent COVID-19.

This chain joins TRBV3-1 (or the pseudogene TRBV3-2) and TRBJ2-3, with 9 bases that match TRBD2. V was pared by 3 bases and J by 11 bases, with 3 bases of the junction left unmatched. Germline V gene sequence: CDR1 LGHDT, CDR2 YNNKEL (reference sequence). The CDR3 loop spans 12 amino acids. DNA of the CDR3: TGTGCCAGCAGCCACCTGACTAGCGGGCAGTATTTT. Translation: CASSHLTSGQYF.

A single count supports this clone. The chain carries TRBV7-8 and TRBJ2-2; D call uncertain. CDR1 and CDR2 from the germline V gene are SGHVS and FQNEAQ. V was shortened by 1 base and J by 7 bases, with 25 bases between the two germline ends. The length of the CDR3 is 19 residues. For the CDR3, the DNA is TGTGCCAGCAGCTTAGTCAGAGCGAGCGTCGTGTTCTATAGCGGGGAGCTGTTTTTT. Its protein is CASSLVRASVVFYSGELFF.

The gene calls are TRBV19 and TRBJ1-1, with a possible D match to TRBD1 (6 bases). Germline CDR1 reads LNHDA; CDR2 reads SQIVND (reference sequence). V lost 8 bases and J 7 bases, leaving 8 bases between the germline ends. The CDR3 contains 10 residues. The CDR3 bases are TGTGCCAGTGGACAGTTTGAAGCTTTCTTT. It translates to CASGQFEAFF.

The rearrangement uses TRBV18 and TRBJ2-3, with 7 positions matching TRBD1. The CDR3 has 14 amino acids. The germline CDR1 and CDR2 sequences are KGHSH and LQKENI. V lost 1 base, J lost 3 bases, and 1 base stayed unmatched. CDR3: CASSPQGATDTQYF. CDR3 DNA sequence: TGTGCCAGCTCACCACAGGGGGCAACAGATACGCAGTATTTT.

This chain links TRBV7-2 with TRBJ2-1; D not resolved. The ends were cut back, 5 bases at V and 15 bases at J, with 20 bases in the middle. The CDR3 has 13 residues. Germline CDR1 reads SGHTA; CDR2 reads FQGNSA. CDR3 amino acids: CASSLRLEKAPFF. CDR3 DNA: TGTGCCAGCAGCCTCAGACTCGAAAAGGCTCCGTTCTTC.

CDR3 region: CASSKLAGATDTQYF. DNA for the CDR3: TGTGCCAGCAGTAAATTAGCGGGAGCCACAGATACGCAGTATTTT. The J gene is TRBJ2-3, the V gene TRBV25-1; 9 nucleotides agree with TRBD2. J lost 2 bases, V lost 5 bases, and 5 bases had no gene match. This CDR3 has 15 amino acids. CDR1 and CDR2 from the germline V gene are MGHDK and SYGVNS.

The rearrangement links TRBV3-1 (or the pseudogene TRBV3-2) to TRBJ2-7; D may be TRBD1 (5 bases). CDR3 length: 14 amino acids. Germline assignment: CDR1 LGHDT and CDR2 YNNKEL (reference sequence). V was shortened by 1 base and J by 1 base, with 8 bases between the two germline ends. CDR3 protein: CASSQGTLSYEQYF. For the CDR3, the DNA is TGTGCCAGCAGCCAAGGGACACTTTCCTACGAGCAGTACTTC.

This chain uses TRBV6-5 with TRBJ1-3, with D perhaps TRBD1 (5 bases). V lost 4 bases and J lost 2, with 9 bases in between. Germline lookup yields CDR1 MNHEY and CDR2 SVGAGI. This CDR3 has 14 residues. The DNA of the CDR3 is TGTGCCAGCAGTTCCCAAGGGGCTGGAAACACCATATATTTT. Protein product: CASSSQGAGNTIYF.

The CDR3 reads CASSWGTGYGYTF. As DNA, the CDR3 is TGTGCCAGCAGCTGGGGGACAGGTTATGGCTACACCTTC. The genes are TRBV5-8 and TRBJ1-2; TRBD1 matches at 8 bases. Trimming took 3 bases from V and 5 from J; bases not matched to a gene: 3. CDR1 and CDR2 from the germline V gene are SGHTS and YDEGEE. The CDR3 totals 13 residues.

V usage is TRBV6-4 and J usage is TRBJ1-1; D is perhaps TRBD1 (5 bases). With 6 bases removed from V and 1 base from J, the gap between germline ends came to 12 bases. Germline loops: CDR1 MRHNA, CDR2 SNTAGT. The CDR3 is 14 amino acids. CDR3 sequence reads: CASRKDQGNTEAFF. CDR3 in DNA: TGTGCCAGCAGAAAAGACCAGGGGAACACTGAAGCTTTCTTT.

The genes are TRBV7-9 and TRBJ1-2, with D possibly being TRBD1 (5 bases). Germline V CDR1 and CDR2: SEHNR, FQNEAQ (reference sequence). Deletions cut 2 bases from V and 5 bases from J, with 9 bases between. The CDR3 extends over 13 amino acids. CDR3: CASSLRQGYGYTF. The CDR3 DNA sequence: TGTGCCAGCAGCTTACGGCAGGGTTATGGCTACACCTTC.

The chain has TRBV19 and TRBJ1-1, with a tentative D call TRBD1 (5 bases). Germline V lookup: CDR1 LNHDA, CDR2 SQIVND (reference sequence). Trimming left V 0 bases short and J 5 bases short, with 16 bases between. This CDR3 is 16 amino acids long. The CDR3 DNA sequence: TGTGCCAGTAGTATAGACCCCCTTACGGGGGGGACTGAAGCTTTCTTT. This codes for CASSIDPLTGGTEAFF. Using reference TRBV19 and TRBJ1-1 for the parts outside the CDR3, the full variable domain is DGGITQSPKYLFRKEGQNVTLSCEQNLNHDAMYWYRQDPGQGLRLIYYSQIVNDFQKGDIAEGYSVSREKKESFPLTVTSAQKNPTAFYLCASSIDPLTGGTEAFFGQGTRLTVV.

This chain joins TRBV2 and TRBJ2-7; TRBD1 aligns across 8 bases. J lost 3 bases, V lost 2 bases, and 18 bases had no gene match. This CDR3 comprises 19 residues. CDR1 and CDR2 from the germline V gene are SNHLY and FYNNEI. The CDR3 DNA follows: TGTGCCAGCAGTGAAAAACGGGAGACAGGGGCATTTTCTCGCTACGAGCAGTACTTC. This sequence encodes CASSEKRETGAFSRYEQYF.

This clone was seen a single time. This chain joins TRBV18 and TRBJ1-3, with TRBD1 as a possible D gene (5 bases). The CDR3 totals 16 residues. V was clipped by 0 bases and J by 4 bases, with 13 bases between them. Germline CDR1 is KGHSH and CDR2 is LQKENI. DNA of the CDR3: TGTGCCAGCTCACCACCGGTTGGGGCTGGGGGAAACACCATATATTTT. This translates into CASSPPVGAGGNTIYF.

V is TRBV30 and J is TRBJ2-5, with 7 bases identical to TRBD1. Germline CDR1 and CDR2: GTSNPN and SVGIG (reference sequence). This CDR3 spans 14 amino acids. V was clipped by 2 bases and J by 3 bases; unmatched bases: 6. The CDR3 DNA is TGTGCCTGGAGTTCAGACAGGGAAAAAGAGACCCAGTACTTC. Its protein is CAWSSDREKETQYF.

The chain is built from TRBV5-8 and TRBJ1-5, with a weak D call TRBD1 (6 bases). The V gene lost 2 bases and the J gene lost 4 bases, with 13 bases spanning the gap. Per germline, CDR1 SGHTS and CDR2 YDEGEE. The CDR3 is made up of 15 amino acids. Here the CDR3 DNA reads TGTGCCAGCAGCTTCAGGGGCGGTTTAAATCAGCCCCAGCATTTT. It specifies CASSFRGGLNQPQHF.

This sequence joins TRBV11-2 and TRBJ1-1, with D maybe TRBD1 (6 bases). The CDR3 is 13 amino acids. Trimming cost V 5 bases and J 11 bases, with 18 bases left between them. Germline V CDR1 and CDR2: SGHAT, FQNNGV. The CDR3 here is CASSKIQGTDAFF. The CDR3 DNA reads TGTGCCAGCAGCAAAATACAGGGCACCGATGCTTTCTTT. Drawing the rest from reference TRBV11-2 and TRBJ1-1, the complete variable domain is EAGVAQSPRYKIIEKRQSVAFWCNPISGHATLYWYQQILGQGPKLLIQFQNNGVVDDSQLPKDRFSAERLKGVDSTLKIQPAKLEDSAVYLCASSKIQGTDAFFGQGTRLTVV.

The chain couples TRBV19 to TRBJ1-5, with 9 bases that match TRBD1. CDR3 length: 14 amino acids. Germline lookup yields CDR1 LNHDA and CDR2 SQIVND (reference sequence). Unmatched junction bases numbered 8, after V lost 7 bases and J lost 7 bases. CDR3 bases: TGTGCCAGTAATTCCGGGACAGGGATACAGCCCCAGCATTTT. Its protein product is CASNSGTGIQPQHF.

This chain connects TRBV12-3 or TRBV12-4 to TRBJ2-3; TRBD1 matches at 8 bases. The length of the CDR3 is 13 residues. V shed 3 bases and J 5 bases; nucleotides not matched to a gene: 1. CDR3 bases: TGTGCCAGCAGTTTCGGACAGGGAGATACGCAGTATTTT. It codes for CASSFGQGDTQYF.

The chain carries TRBV5-6 and TRBJ1-2; D is possibly TRBD1 (5 bases). The CDR3 is 13 amino acids. Deletions cut 4 bases from V and 2 bases from J, with 9 bases between. CDR1 is SGHDT and CDR2 is YYEEEE in the germline V gene. The CDR3 nucleotides are TGTGCCAGCAGCCCGCGGGGCAACTATGGCTACACCTTC. Translation: CASSPRGNYGYTF. The complete variable domain, with remaining parts taken from reference TRBV5-6 and TRBJ1-2, reads DAGVTQSPTHLIKTRGQQVTLRCSPKSGHDTVSWYQQALGQGPQFIFQYYEEEERQRGNFPDRFSGHQFPNYSSELNVNALLLGDSALYLCASSPRGNYGYTFGSGTRLTVV.